The sample holds many counts of the clone carrying this T cell receptor (beta chain). Its specificity is unknown. The length of the CDR3 is 16 residues. The J segment lost 4 bases and the V segment lost 2 bases, leaving 8 bases of the junction unmatched. Germline V lookup: CDR1 SGHTA, CDR2 FQGNSA. Each person with ophthalmopathy scored at least 3 on the Clinical Activity Score, reached NOSPECS grade 4 or higher, and had been ill under 3 months. It was uncontrolled infection, other autoimmune disease, pregnancy or lactation that excluded patients. This entry comes from a study of T cells in Graves' hyperthyroidism and ophthalmopathy. Study-level findings and limits: Most expanded thyroid clonotypes above 0.001 recurred in blood.

Using RNA transcripts as the source, TCR beta CDR3 regions were amplified. TCR CDR3 underwent first-round RT-PCR with the HTBI primer set. Via MiXCR, TCRdb re-called the multiplex PCR reads, giving one row per CDR3 protein. The table has roughly 530,000 distinct CDR3 sequences, about a sixth seen once. Sequenced material: blood. This sequence originates from a woman in her late teens or twenties with Graves' ophthalmopathy. The J gene is TRBJ2-5, the V gene TRBV7-2; 9 nucleotides match TRBD1. In DNA form, the CDR3 reads TGTGCCAGCAGCTTACGGGGACAGGGCGGAGGAGAGACCCAGTACTTC. Its protein is CASSLRGQGGGETQYF.